Listed below are T cell receptor beta chains from one sample, sequenced in a study of blood T cell repertoires in COVID-19. Method: immunoSEQ multiplex PCR; TCRdb's copy keeps in-frame clones and lacks some. The sample holds 250,000 to 300,000 clones, 89% seen once. The sequenced material came from peripheral blood. These receptors were obtained from a woman in her 30s with COVID-19, enrolled during active disease. CDR3s leave out the opening cysteine and the closing phenylalanine or tryptophan. The order of the fields is V gene, J gene, CDR3 protein.

>TRBV4-1|TRBJ2-3
ASSQEWRGGTDTQY
>TRBV6-5|TRBJ1-2
ASLAERGYT
>TRBV23-1|TRBJ2-1
ASSQSDTTRAYNEQF
>TRBV24-1|TRBJ2-3
ATSDWGKGTDTQY
>TRBV18|TRBJ1-2
ASSLPTPALRFDGANYGYT
>TRBV18|TRBJ1-1
ASSPPGQRYGNRMNTEAF
>TRBV27|TRBJ1-5
ASSFSGGGDQPQH
>TRBV19|TRBJ1-1
ATRRQGAMNTEAF
>TRBV12-3/TRBV12-4|TRBJ1-1
ANSSVGGTEAF
>TRBV6-5|TRBJ1-2
ASSLRGGNYGYT
>TRBV5-1|TRBJ2-1
ASSPGDPSGQF
>TRBV3-1/TRBV3-2|TRBJ2-7
ASSWDRKPYEQY
>TRBV5-1|TRBJ2-7
ASSLGAGPYEQY
>TRBV5-1|TRBJ2-6
ASSLERGASGANVLT
>TRBV6-4|TRBJ2-3
ASSPTPGGSTDTQY
>TRBV18|TRBJ1-6
ASSDNFYNSPLH
>TRBV18|TRBJ1-2
ASSPGRGAWYGYT
>TRBV7-2|TRBJ2-3
ASSLGVAGGLDTQY
>TRBV19|TRBJ2-1
ASSPGTSGGALYNEQF
>TRBV27|TRBJ1-6
ASRTDRGTLGSPLH
>TRBV30|TRBJ1-6
AWSVAGSNSPLH
>TRBV7-9|TRBJ1-2
ASSSSGTPYGYT